The 32 T cell receptor beta chains below were found in one sample sequenced in a study of memory CD4+ T cells and cytomegalovirus serostatus. The sort gate was single viable CD3+CD4+CD8-CD45RO+ cells for memory CD4+ T cells. Libraries were prepared by immunoSEQ multiplex PCR; TCRdb keeps only in-frame clonotypes and omits some of them. Found here are roughly 86,000 clones, 75% to 85% of them singletons; the top ten hold about 4%. The specimen was memory CD4+ T cells from blood. The receptor source for this set is an adult in good health and CMV-seropositive.

This clone was recorded once. The chain combines TRBV5-1 with TRBJ2-7, with D perhaps matching TRBD1 (6 bases). CDR3 length: 15 residues. Trimming removed 4 bases from V and 7 bases from J, with 21 bases in between. The germline gives CDR1 SGHRS, CDR2 YFSETQ. For the CDR3, the DNA is TGCGCCAGCAGCCCCAATCACAGGGCCGAGGAAGAGCAGTACTTC. Translated, it gives CASSPNHRAEEEQYF.

The chain joins TRBV9 to TRBJ2-1; no firm D call. Trimming took 0 bases from V and 6 from J, leaving 13 bases between them. Germline V lookup: CDR1 SGDLS, CDR2 YYNGEE. The CDR3 loop spans 15 amino acids. This chain's CDR3 is CASSVAPSKGNEQFF. In DNA, the CDR3 is TGTGCCAGCAGCGTAGCCCCTTCGAAAGGCAATGAGCAGTTCTTC.

This clone came up a few times. The J gene is TRBJ2-7, the V gene TRBV7-2, with 7 nucleotides matching TRBD1. The CDR3 has 14 residues. The germline V gene encodes CDR1 SGHTA and CDR2 FQGNSA. V shed 5 bases and J 0 bases; nucleotides not matched to a gene: 4. The CDR3 coding sequence is TGTGCCAGCAGCATGACAGGGAGCTCCTACGAGCAGTACTTC. It encodes CASSMTGSSYEQYF. The variable domain in full, completed from reference TRBV7-2 and TRBJ2-7, reads GAGVSQSPSNKVTEKGKDVELRCDPISGHTALYWYRQSLGQGLEFLIYFQGNSAPDKSGLPSDRFSAERTGGSVSTLTIQRTQQEDSAVYLCASSMTGSSYEQYFGPGTRLTVT.

The rearrangement links TRBV7-9 to TRBJ2-5; D not certain. V shed 5 bases and J shed 6 bases, with 10 bases lying between them. CDR1 and CDR2 from the germline V gene are SEHNR and FQNEAQ (reference sequence). This CDR3 has 12 residues. The CDR3 loop is CASSPPMKTQYF. The CDR3, as DNA: TGTGCCAGCAGCCCCCCCATGAAGACCCAGTACTTC.

V is TRBV6-1 and J is TRBJ2-2; 9 bases fit TRBD1. Germline CDR1 is MNHNS and CDR2 is SASEGT. V dropped 3 bases and J dropped 3; count of bases not matched to a gene: 5. CDR3 size: 16 residues. CDR3 nucleotide sequence: TGTGCCAGCAGTGACATGAGGGACAGGGACACCGGGGAGCTGTTTTTT. Its translation: CASSDMRDRDTGELFF.

CDR3 DNA: TGTGCCAGCAGCGTAAAGGGCTCTGGGGCCAACGTCCTGACTTTC. Translating it yields CASSVKGSGANVLTF. V is TRBV9 and J is TRBJ2-6; D unresolved. The CDR3 has 15 residues. In germline, CDR1 is SGDLS, CDR2 YYNGEE. The germline V and J ends were trimmed by 1 base and 0 bases, with 5 bases remaining between them.

V is TRBV4-1 and J is TRBJ2-2; D perhaps matches TRBD2 (5 bases). The ends were cut back, 1 base at V and 4 bases at J, with 22 bases in the middle. Germline CDR1 MGHRA, CDR2 YSYEKL. The CDR3 spans 19 residues. The CDR3 sequence is CASSQGWSLAGSVTGELFF. The CDR3 DNA reads as TGCGCCAGCAGCCAAGGGTGGTCGCTAGCTGGGAGTGTCACCGGGGAGCTGTTTTTT.

V and J are TRBV4-3 and TRBJ2-1; TRBD2 matches at 7 bases. J gave up 4 bases and V 0 bases, and 6 bases lay outside the gene matches. The CDR3 extends over 16 amino acids. Germline loops: CDR1 LGHNA, CDR2 YSLEER. The CDR3 protein is CASSQEASGLYNEQFF. DNA of the CDR3: TGCGCCAGCAGCCAAGAGGCTAGCGGATTATACAATGAGCAGTTCTTC.

The V and J genes are TRBV10-3 and TRBJ1-5; no firm D call. The CDR3 totals 13 residues. V was cut by 0 bases and J by 5 bases, with 5 bases left in between. CDR1 and CDR2 (germline): ENHRY, SYGVKD. The CDR3 DNA sequence: TGTGCCATCAGTGAGTCTCAGGATCAGCCCCAGCATTTT. Amino acids: CAISESQDQPQHF.

Remarks on this clone: In the same sample, other DNA sequences code for this CDR3. The rearrangement links TRBV7-3 to TRBJ2-2; 9 bases match TRBD1. V trimming: 5 bases; J trimming: 3 bases; junction bases outside the gene matches: 4. Germline assignment: CDR1 SGHTA and CDR2 FQGTGA. The CDR3 loop spans 15 amino acids. The CDR3 is CASSPGTGYTGELFF. For the CDR3, the DNA is TGTGCCAGCAGCCCAGGGACAGGGTACACCGGGGAGCTGTTTTTT.

For the CDR3, the DNA is TGCGCCAGCAGCCAAGATACGAGGGAGGCTTACAATGAGCAGTTCTTC. This codes for CASSQDTREAYNEQFF. This chain uses TRBV4-1 with TRBJ2-1, with D possibly matching TRBD2 (6 bases). CDR3 size: 16 residues. In germline, CDR1 is MGHRA, CDR2 YSYEKL. Trimming pared 0 bases from V and 4 bases from J, leaving 13 bases between.

The chain employs TRBV9 and TRBJ2-1, with 9 bases aligning to TRBD2. CDR3 size: 13 residues. Germline CDR1 SGDLS, CDR2 YYNGEE. Trimming took 4 bases from V and 9 from J; bases not matched to a gene: 5. The CDR3: CASSIAGVTEQFF. The CDR3 coding sequence is TGTGCCAGCAGCATAGCGGGAGTAACTGAGCAGTTCTTC. Full variable domain (remainder filled in from reference TRBV9 and TRBJ2-1): DSGVTQTPKHLITATGQRVTLRCSPRSGDLSVYWYQQSLDQGLQFLIQYYNGEERAKGNILERFSAQQFPDLHSELNLSSLELGDSALYFCASSIAGVTEQFFGPGTRLTVL.

The rearrangement uses TRBV7-6 and TRBJ2-5; maybe TRBD2 (6 bases). CDR1 SGHVS and CDR2 FNYEAQ come from the germline V gene. This CDR3 region has 16 residues. The ends were cut back, 0 bases at V and 2 bases at J, with 13 bases in the middle. The CDR3 coding sequence is TGTGCCAGCAGCTTAGCTACTAGTCGGGGGCAAGAGACCCAGTACTTC. Its translation: CASSLATSRGQETQYF.

Worth noting for this clone: An end of the junction differs from the germline gene, which may be a read error. The chain recombines TRBV7-7 with TRBJ2-7, with a tentative D call TRBD1 (6 bases). The CDR3 runs to 14 residues. Germline lookup yields CDR1 SSHAT and CDR2 FNYEAQ (reference sequence). The CDR3 sequence: CASSPADSSYEQYF. Here the CDR3 DNA reads TGTGCTAGCAGCCCGGCGGACAGCTCCTACGAGCAGTACTTC.

The J gene is TRBJ1-1, the V gene TRBV19, with D possibly matching TRBD1 (6 bases). V gave up 5 bases and J gave up 3 bases, with 16 bases separating them. The V gene's germline CDR1 is LNHDA and CDR2 SQIVND (reference sequence). This CDR3 contains 15 residues. Here the CDR3 reads CASSRGTMGDTEAFF. CDR3 sequence (DNA): TGTGCCAGTAGTCGAGGGACAATGGGGGACACTGAAGCTTTCTTT.

This clone came up once. The V call is TRBV9, the J call TRBJ1-4; tentative D call: TRBD1 (5 bases). The CDR3 totals 15 residues. Germline values: CDR1 SGDLS, CDR2 YYNGEE. Trimming took 0 bases from V and 3 from J, leaving 9 bases between them. CDR3 sequence: CASSVGVGANEKLFF. The CDR3 nucleotides are TGTGCCAGCAGCGTAGGGGTGGGGGCTAATGAAAAACTGTTTTTT.

The chain has TRBV18 and TRBJ2-7, with 7 bases fitting TRBD2. The CDR3 contains 14 residues. Germline V gene sequence: CDR1 KGHSH, CDR2 LQKENI. J gave up 4 bases and V 2 bases, and 5 bases lay outside the gene matches. CDR3 region: CASSPIGGSYEQYF. As DNA, the CDR3 is TGTGCCAGCTCACCAATTGGCGGGAGTTACGAGCAGTACTTC.

The chain recombines TRBV29-1 with TRBJ2-1; 8 bases are a match to TRBD2. V was clipped by 6 bases and J by 7 bases; unmatched bases: 8. CDR3 length: 13 amino acids. Germline V gene lookup returns CDR1 SQVTM and CDR2 ANQGSEA. The CDR3 spells CSVRRGGGNEQFF. The CDR3 DNA follows: TGCAGCGTCCGTCGGGGGGGTGGGAATGAGCAGTTCTTC.

This sequence joins TRBV27 and TRBJ1-4; maybe TRBD1 (5 bases). Trimming pared 6 bases from V and 3 bases from J, leaving 11 bases between. CDR3 length: 14 amino acids. CDR1 and CDR2 (germline): MNHEY, SMNVEV (reference sequence). DNA of the CDR3: TGTGCCAGCAGCCCAAGGACATCTAATGAAAAACTGTTTTTT. It yields the protein CASSPRTSNEKLFF. Supplemented by reference TRBV27 and TRBJ1-4, the full variable domain reads EAQVTQNPRYLITVTGKKLTVTCSQNMNHEYMSWYRQDPGLGLRQIYYSMNVEVTDKGDVPEGYKVSRKEKRNFPLILESPSPNQTSLYFCASSPRTSNEKLFFGSGTQLSVL.

The chain carries TRBV2 and TRBJ1-4; tentative D call: TRBD1 (6 bases). From germline, CDR1 is SNHLY and CDR2 FYNNEI. The V end lost 2 bases, the J end lost 8 bases, and 12 bases lay between the germline ends. The CDR3 is made up of 14 amino acids. CDR3 in amino acids: CASSETGMGEKLFF. CDR3 DNA sequence: TGTGCCAGCAGTGAAACAGGGATGGGGGAAAAACTGTTTTTT.

This clone was seen a handful of times. The J gene is TRBJ2-4, the V gene TRBV6-5; the D gene is possibly TRBD2 (6 bases). The germline CDR1 and CDR2 sequences are MNHEY and SVGAGI. V was clipped by 4 bases and J by 8 bases, with 9 bases between them. This CDR3 comprises 12 residues. The CDR3 nucleotides read TGTGCCAGCAGTTCAGGAGGGGACATTCAGTACTTC. Protein sequence: CASSSGGDIQYF.

The CDR3 sequence: CAGGAGSYEQYF. The CDR3 coding sequence is TGTGCCGGGGGGGCCGGATCCTACGAGCAGTACTTC. The J gene is TRBJ2-7, the V gene TRBV28, with a possible D match to TRBD2 (7 bases). V shed 11 bases and J shed 1 base, with 12 bases lying between them. The germline CDR1 and CDR2 sequences are MDHEN and SYDVKM. The CDR3 runs 12 residues.

This chain uses TRBV7-3 with TRBJ2-3, with D perhaps matching TRBD2 (5 bases). Germline loops: CDR1 SGHTA, CDR2 FQGTGA. With 2 bases removed from V and 1 base from J, the gap between germline ends came to 7 bases. CDR3 length equals 14 residues. The CDR3 sequence: CASSLDSGTDTQYF. In nucleotides, the CDR3 is TGTGCCAGCAGCTTAGATAGCGGCACAGATACGCAGTATTTT.

As regards this clone: Relative to the germline gene, one junction end is altered; a read error may explain this. The rearrangement joins TRBV7-7 to TRBJ2-5; 8 nucleotides match TRBD2. In germline, CDR1 is SSHAT, CDR2 FNYEAQ (reference sequence). The CDR3 runs 13 residues. CDR3 DNA: TGTGCTAGCAGCTCTAGCGGGTGGGAGACCCAGTACTTC. It translates to CASSSSGWETQYF.

The V call is TRBV18, the J call TRBJ2-7; D possibly corresponds to TRBD2 (6 bases). Germline values: CDR1 KGHSH, CDR2 LQKENI. CDR3 length: 14 amino acids. V was trimmed by 3 bases and J by 7 bases, leaving 16 bases between them. CDR3 nucleotides: TGTGCCAGCTCACCCCGCTCGGGGGATGTTGAGCAGTACTTC. It translates to CASSPRSGDVEQYF. Filled out from reference TRBV18 and TRBJ2-7, the complete variable domain reads NAGVMQNPRHLVRRRGQEARLRCSPMKGHSHVYWYRQLPEEGLKFMVYLQKENIIDESGMPKERFSAEFPKEGPSILRIQQVVRGDSAAYFCASSPRSGDVEQYFGPGTRLTVT.

This chain connects TRBV7-3 to TRBJ2-5, with 7 bases fitting TRBD2. With 5 bases clipped from V and 3 bases from J, the junction kept 3 bases outside the gene matches. CDR1 and CDR2 from the germline V gene are SGHTA and FQGTGA. The CDR3 has 13 residues. CDR3 region: CASSRGREETQYF. The DNA of the CDR3 is TGTGCCAGCAGCCGGGGGAGGGAAGAGACCCAGTACTTC.

The rearrangement links TRBV28 to TRBJ1-3, with D possibly TRBD1 on 6 matching bases. The germline gives CDR1 MDHEN, CDR2 SYDVKM. The CDR3 runs to 16 residues. The ends were cut back, 4 bases at V and 3 bases at J, with 16 bases in the middle. CDR3: CASSSPADSRGNTIYF. The CDR3 DNA sequence: TGTGCCAGCAGTTCACCCGCGGACAGCCGTGGAAACACCATATATTTT.

The rearrangement uses TRBV5-1 and TRBJ2-3; 11 nucleotides agree with TRBD2. The CDR3 extends over 15 amino acids. V trimming: 7 bases; J trimming: 6 bases; junction bases outside the gene matches: 10. Germline V CDR1 and CDR2: SGHRS, YFSETQ. The CDR3 protein is CASGTSGSGGDTQYF. CDR3 nucleotide sequence: TGCGCCAGCGGAACTAGCGGGAGCGGCGGGGATACGCAGTATTTT.

This chain uses TRBV6-1 with TRBJ2-2, with 8 positions matching TRBD2. V lost 4 bases and J lost 7; bases outside the gene matches: 8. Germline V lookup: CDR1 MNHNS, CDR2 SASEGT. The CDR3 is 15 residues long. The CDR3 reads CASSVSGRFGGELFF. The CDR3 region has the DNA TGTGCCAGCAGTGTGAGCGGGAGATTTGGCGGGGAGCTGTTTTTT.

The chain uses TRBV7-9 and TRBJ2-7; D not resolved. Per germline, CDR1 SEHNR and CDR2 FQNEAQ (reference sequence). The V end lost 3 bases, the J end lost 3 bases, and 9 bases lay between the germline ends. There are 13 residues in the CDR3. Here the CDR3 reads CASSFSPNYEQYF. DNA of the CDR3: TGTGCCAGCAGCTTCTCCCCAAACTACGAGCAGTACTTC.

This rearrangement joins TRBV11-2 to TRBJ2-5; D is unclear. This CDR3 region has 15 residues. Trimming removed 1 base at V and 5 bases at J, with 14 bases between. Germline CDR1 and CDR2: SGHAT and FQNNGV. Here the CDR3 reads CASSLGPGSLETQYF. In nucleotides, the CDR3 is TGTGCCAGCAGCTTAGGACCCGGTAGCTTGGAGACCCAGTACTTC.

Only one count was recorded for this clone. V gene TRBV27 combines with J gene TRBJ2-3; TRBD2 agrees at 7 bases. The trim removed 5 bases at V and 5 bases at J, leaving 7 bases unmatched. The germline V gene has CDR1 MNHEY and CDR2 SMNVEV (reference sequence). CDR3 size: 14 residues. CDR3 sequence reads: CASSPWIAGDTQYF. The CDR3 bases are TGTGCCAGCAGTCCCTGGATAGCGGGAGATACGCAGTATTTT.